The 18 T cell receptor beta chains below come from one sample, sequenced in a study of shared clonotypes between healthy human individuals. Naive CD8 isolation took CD45RO-negative cells positively selected for CCR7 and excluded terminally differentiated effector memory CD45RA+ cells. Generated by immunoSEQ multiplex PCR, the TCRdb table keeps only in-frame clones and is missing some. The sample has some 800,000 clones, roughly 92% seen once; the top ten hold less than 25%. Sequencing input: naive CD8+ T cells sorted from blood. Every receptor here comes from a young man in good health.

CDR3: CASSLDISDPEQFF. CDR3 DNA: TGTGCCAGCAGCTTAGATATATCCGACCCTGAGCAGTTCTTC. The chain couples TRBV11-2 to TRBJ2-1; no clear D. Trimming stripped 0 bases from V and 9 bases from J, with 12 bases between. The CDR3 is made up of 14 amino acids. From germline, CDR1 is SGHAT and CDR2 FQNNGV.

The rearrangement joins TRBV2 to TRBJ2-6; D unclear. Per the germline V gene, CDR1 is SNHLY and CDR2 is FYNNEI. V gave up 10 bases and J gave up 0 bases, with 13 bases separating them. This CDR3 spans 15 amino acids. CDR3 sequence (DNA): TGTGCCATCCCCGAGGCCCGCTCTGGGGCCAACGTCCTGACTTTC. Protein: CAIPEARSGANVLTF.

The rearrangement links TRBV27 to TRBJ2-7; D is undetermined. The CDR3 length is 14 residues. Trimming pared 2 bases from V and 5 bases from J, leaving 13 bases between. Germline CDR1 reads MNHEY; CDR2 reads SMNVEV (reference sequence). CDR3 sequence: CASSLLSGDDEQYF. DNA of the CDR3: TGTGCCAGCAGTTTACTCTCCGGTGACGACGAGCAGTACTTC.

This chain links TRBV7-3 with TRBJ2-1, with no clear D. CDR3 length: 16 amino acids. V lost 5 bases and J lost 0, with 14 bases in between. Germline V gives CDR1 SGHTA, CDR2 FQGTGA. The CDR3 region has the DNA TGTGCCAGCAGCCGTACCCCCGACATCTCCTACAATGAGCAGTTCTTC. This codes for CASSRTPDISYNEQFF.

This clone was seen only once. V and J are TRBV6-1 and TRBJ2-7; TRBD2 matches at 9 bases. Germline CDR1 MNHNS, CDR2 SASEGT. The junction had 7 bases not matched to a gene; V was cut back by 4 bases and J by 3 bases. The CDR3 spans 15 residues. The CDR3 loop reads CASSGPSGRSYEQYF. The CDR3 DNA is TGTGCCAGCAGTGGGCCCAGCGGGAGGAGCTACGAGCAGTACTTC.

Concerning this clone: Other DNA sequences in this sample translate to the same CDR3. The chain joins TRBV27 to TRBJ1-5; D unclear. V shed 3 bases and J shed 1 base, with 7 bases lying between them. In germline, CDR1 is MNHEY, CDR2 SMNVEV (reference sequence). The CDR3 covers 14 residues. The CDR3 region has the DNA TGTGCCAGCAGTTTTGGAGGAAGCAATCAGCCCCAGCATTTT. Protein: CASSFGGSNQPQHF.

The J gene is TRBJ1-5, the V gene TRBV7-8; D gene unclear. V lost 3 bases to trimming and J lost 5 bases, with 8 bases between them. Germline values: CDR1 SGHVS, CDR2 FQNEAQ. The CDR3 is 13 amino acids. CDR3 nucleotide sequence: TGTGCCAGCAGCTTGTGGGATGATCAGCCCCAGCATTTT. Its translation is CASSLWDDQPQHF.

The V and J genes are TRBV4-3 and TRBJ2-7; 11 bases are shared with TRBD2. V shed 5 bases, J shed 2 bases, and the junction held 8 bases outside the gene matches. The length of the CDR3 is 16 residues. Germline lookup yields CDR1 LGHNA and CDR2 YSLEER. As DNA, the CDR3 is TGCGCCAGCAGCGACGGGACTAGCGGTTTGACCTACGAGCAGTACTTC. As protein: CASSDGTSGLTYEQYF.

The CDR3 sequence is CASSFTSEQYF. The DNA of the CDR3 is TGTGCCAGCAGCTTCACAAGCGAGCAGTACTTC. J is TRBJ2-7 and V is TRBV7-2; D not resolved. The germline V gene encodes CDR1 SGHTA and CDR2 FQGNSA. The V end lost 3 bases, the J end lost 6 bases, and 6 bases lay between the germline ends. This CDR3 spans 11 amino acids.

This clone was observed a handful of times. This chain joins TRBV10-2 and TRBJ2-7; D perhaps matches TRBD2 (5 bases). This CDR3 has 11 amino acids. The V gene's germline CDR1 is WSHSY and CDR2 SAAADI. Between the trimmed V and J ends, which lost 4 bases and 4 bases, there was a span of 5 bases. CDR3 in DNA: TGCGCCAGCAGTGCGGGGTACGAGCAGTACTTC. Its protein is CASSAGYEQYF.

Within the sample, this clone is medium-sized. The chain uses TRBV10-1 and TRBJ2-3, with a weak D call TRBD2 (5 bases). The V end lost 2 bases, the J end lost 0 bases, and 12 bases lay between the germline ends. CDR3 length: 16 amino acids. The germline gives CDR1 WNHNN, CDR2 SYGVQD (reference sequence). The CDR3 nucleotides read TGCGCCAGCAGTGAGACAATTGGGGAGAGCACAGATACGCAGTATTTT. Amino acid sequence: CASSETIGESTDTQYF.

This chain joins TRBV28 and TRBJ2-7, with a possible D match to TRBD2 (6 bases). The CDR3 spans 15 residues. CDR1 MDHEN and CDR2 SYDVKM come from the germline V gene. V gave up 3 bases and J gave up 4 bases, with 16 bases separating them. This CDR3 is CASSFPISEGYEQYF. CDR3 DNA: TGTGCCAGCAGTTTCCCCATATCGGAGGGATACGAGCAGTACTTC.

This rearrangement joins TRBV6-1 to TRBJ2-3, with TRBD2 as a possible D gene (5 bases). V lost 11 bases, J lost 4 bases, and 19 bases lay in between. In germline, CDR1 is MNHNS, CDR2 SASEGT. The CDR3 runs 14 residues. The CDR3 DNA reads TGTGCCGTACGTTGGGCTAGCCTCGCAGATACGCAGTATTTT. Amino acid sequence: CAVRWASLADTQYF.

The chain joins TRBV2 to TRBJ2-3; 8 bases match TRBD1. Looked up from germline, CDR1 is SNHLY and CDR2 is FYNNEI. The length of the CDR3 is 17 residues. Trimming removed 4 bases from V and 3 bases from J; junction bases left unmatched: 12. The CDR3 sequence: CASSGERQGRGTDTQYF. The CDR3 nucleotides are TGTGCCAGCAGTGGCGAAAGACAGGGGAGAGGAACAGATACGCAGTATTTT.

The chain joins TRBV19 to TRBJ2-2; TRBD1 might be the D (6 bases). Trimming pared 0 bases from V and 0 bases from J, leaving 11 bases between. The CDR3 consists of 17 residues. Per germline, CDR1 LNHDA and CDR2 SQIVND (reference sequence). CDR3 in amino acids: CASSIDRGGPNTGELFF. In nucleotides, the CDR3 is TGTGCCAGTAGTATAGATCGAGGGGGACCGAACACCGGGGAGCTGTTTTTT.

The chain carries TRBV28 and TRBJ2-1; possible D gene TRBD2, 5 bases. V was shortened by 6 bases and J by 2 bases, with 14 bases between the two germline ends. Germline CDR1 reads MDHEN; CDR2 reads SYDVKM. This CDR3 spans 15 amino acids. DNA of the CDR3: TGTGCCAGCAGCCCCTCACTGGAGGCCTACAATGAGCAGTTCTTC. Protein sequence: CASSPSLEAYNEQFF.

The V call is TRBV11-2, the J call TRBJ2-3; D is tentatively TRBD1 or TRBD2 (5 bases each). This CDR3 is 14 amino acids long. Germline values: CDR1 SGHAT, CDR2 FQNNGV. Trimming shortened V by 4 bases and J by 6 bases, and 14 bases separated the two germline ends. The CDR3 loop reads CASSSYEGRDTQYF. The DNA of the CDR3 is TGTGCCAGCAGCTCCTACGAGGGGCGCGATACGCAGTATTTT.

J is TRBJ2-1 and V is TRBV7-9, with 7 bases matching TRBD2. The CDR3 has 15 residues. Germline V CDR1 and CDR2: SEHNR, FQNEAQ (reference sequence). V shed 1 base, J shed 3 bases, and the junction held 3 bases outside the gene matches. Here the CDR3 reads CASSLVGEGYNEQFF. The CDR3 DNA sequence: TGTGCCAGCAGCTTAGTGGGGGAGGGCTACAATGAGCAGTTCTTC. The full variable domain, completed using reference TRBV7-9 and TRBJ2-1, is DTGVSQNPRHKITKRGQNVTFRCDPISEHNRLYWYRQTLGQGPEFLTYFQNEAQLEKSRLLSDRFSAERPKGSFSTLEIQRTEQGDSAMYLCASSLVGEGYNEQFFGPGTRLTVL.